This T cell receptor (beta chain) was identified in a study of T cell responses to AZD1222 COVID-19 vaccine. Overall study findings and caveats: Recipients of two AZD1222 doses showed rising Spike-specific TCR breadth and depth. At study baseline, merely five or six AZD1222 recipients were seropositive. Mapped onto spike, vaccine-associated CD4 TCRs spanned it and were dominant at 160-218 and 743-854. Females made up more of the donors, who were largely white British, and clonal diversity may have come out too low.

Here immunoSEQ multiplex PCR was the method, and the copy in TCRdb shows in-frame clones only, minus some. In the table there are about 120,000 clones, about 90% of which are singletons. The V gene's germline CDR1 is MNHEY and CDR2 SVGAGI. V shed 8 bases, J shed 5 bases, and the junction held 10 bases outside the gene matches. The CDR3 runs 15 residues. For this clone: Antigen: not known.

V gene TRBV6-5 combines with J gene TRBJ2-7, with TRBD1 matching 12 bases. The sequence came from an adult in good health. The sequencing here drew on peripheral blood, taken on day 0 of AZD1222 vaccination. In DNA, the CDR3 is TGTGCCAGCCATCAGAGTGGGACAGGGGGCCACGAGCAGTACTTC. Translated, it gives CASHQSGTGGHEQYF.